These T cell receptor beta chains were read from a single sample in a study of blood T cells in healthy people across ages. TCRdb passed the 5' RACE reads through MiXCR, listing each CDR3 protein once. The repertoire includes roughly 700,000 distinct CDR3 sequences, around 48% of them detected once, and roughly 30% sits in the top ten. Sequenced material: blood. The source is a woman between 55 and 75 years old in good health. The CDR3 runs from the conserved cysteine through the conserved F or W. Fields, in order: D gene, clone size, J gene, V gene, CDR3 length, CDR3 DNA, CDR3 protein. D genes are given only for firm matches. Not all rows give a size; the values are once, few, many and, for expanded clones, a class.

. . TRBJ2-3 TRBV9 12 TGTGCCAGCAGCGTAGACTACGATACGCAGTATTTT CASSVDYDTQYF
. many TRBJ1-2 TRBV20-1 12 TGCAGTGCCTTAGGGGGAAACTATGGCTACACCTTC CSALGGNYGYTF
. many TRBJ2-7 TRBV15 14 TGTGCCACCAGCAGGGATCTAGGTATCGGCGAGCAGTACTTC CATSRDLGIGEQYF
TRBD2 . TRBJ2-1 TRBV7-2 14 TGTGCCAGCAGACCTAGCGGGAGGGGCGGTGAGCAGTTCTTC CASRPSGRGGEQFF
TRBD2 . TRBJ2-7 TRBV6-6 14 TGTGCCAGCAGTCCCGCTAGCGGCGACTACGAGCAGTACTTC CASSPASGDYEQYF
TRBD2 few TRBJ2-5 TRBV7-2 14 TGTGCCAGCAGCTACCAGACGGGAGGGGAGACCCAGTACTTC CASSYQTGGETQYF
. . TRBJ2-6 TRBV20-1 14 TGCAGTGCTAGGTCCGGGGCTGGGGCCAACGTCCTGACTTTC CSARSGAGANVLTF
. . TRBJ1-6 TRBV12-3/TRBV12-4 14 TGTGCCAGCAGTGTCGGACAGCCAAATTCACCCCTCCACTTT CASSVGQPNSPLHF
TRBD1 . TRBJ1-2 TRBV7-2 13 TGTGCCAGCAGCCGGGGACAGGGCCAATTCTACACCTTC CASSRGQGQFYTF
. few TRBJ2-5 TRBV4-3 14 TGCGCCAGCAGCCTGGAGATAGGGGAAGAGACCCAGTACTTC CASSLEIGEETQYF
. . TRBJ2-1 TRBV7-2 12 TGTGCCAGCAGCCTCTCAAGGGAAGGGCAGTTCTTC CASSLSREGQFF
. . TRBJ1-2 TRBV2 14 TGTGCCAGCAGTGAAGTAACAGGGTCTTATGGCTACACCTTC CASSEVTGSYGYTF
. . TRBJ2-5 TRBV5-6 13 TGTGCCAGCAGCGTGGGGGTCCAAGAGACCCAGTACTTC CASSVGVQETQYF
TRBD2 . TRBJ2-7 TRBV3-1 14 TGTGCCAGCAGCCGGGAGGGGTACTCCTACGAGCAGTACTTC CASSREGYSYEQYF
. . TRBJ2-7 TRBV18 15 TGTGCCAGCTCACCGGGGGGCTCCATCTCCTACGAGCAGTACTTC CASSPGGSISYEQYF
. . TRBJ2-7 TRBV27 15 TGTGCCAGCAGTTTATCGAGGGCGGGGTGGTACGAGCAGTACTTC CASSLSRAGWYEQYF